This TCR beta chain is drawn from a study of blood T cell repertoires in COVID-19. Turning to the study itself: Italy, Spain and the United States were the sources of the convalescent and acute COVID-19 samples.

Germline V lookup: CDR1 LNHDA, CDR2 SQIVND (reference sequence). Unmatched junction bases numbered 14, after V lost 5 bases and J lost 5 bases. The CDR3 runs to 16 residues. TCRdb's copy holds only in-frame clones and misses some; the assay was immunoSEQ multiplex PCR. The sample contains approximately 120,000 clones, around nine tenths of which appear only once. Sequencing was done on a sample of peripheral blood. The receptor's source is a middle-aged man with COVID-19, enrolled during active disease. The V call is TRBV19, the J call TRBJ2-5; 7 nucleotides align to TRBD1. The CDR3 sequence: CASSEGATVTRETQYF. CDR3 in DNA: TGTGCCAGTAGTGAGGGGGCCACGGTAACGAGGGAGACCCAGTACTTC.